This T cell receptor (beta chain) emerged from a study of Ad26.COV2.S vaccination and SARS-CoV-2 variants. About the study: It was the COV1001 Ad26.COV2.S trial arm that included the donor.

The assay was immunoSEQ multiplex PCR, and TCRdb's table has in-frame clones only and misses some. The sample has about 460,000 clones; roughly nine tenths are singletons. Stated treatment: approximately 18 received Ad26.COV2.S at low or high dose, single or two shots; 5 received placebo; per-sample allocation not given. Sampling occurred on day 63 after the first vaccine or placebo injection. An adult donor aged 18-55 years was enrolled in Boston. The vaccine antigen was prefusion-stabilized Wuhan SARS-CoV-2 spike. The V and J ends lost 4 bases and 4 bases, in that order; junction bases with no gene match: 8. CDR3 length: 16 amino acids. Germline CDR1 KGHDR, CDR2 SFDVKD.

The genes are TRBV24-1 and TRBJ2-2, with 7 nucleotides matching TRBD1. This clonotype originated in a person aged 18-65 years who received the Ad26.COV2.S COVID-19 vaccine or a placebo. This specimen was peripheral blood, taken in a trial of Ad26.COV2.S vaccine versus placebo. The CDR3 is CATSEPGQSRTGELFF. DNA of the CDR3: TGTGCCACCAGTGAACCGGGACAGAGTCGCACCGGGGAGCTGTTTTTT.